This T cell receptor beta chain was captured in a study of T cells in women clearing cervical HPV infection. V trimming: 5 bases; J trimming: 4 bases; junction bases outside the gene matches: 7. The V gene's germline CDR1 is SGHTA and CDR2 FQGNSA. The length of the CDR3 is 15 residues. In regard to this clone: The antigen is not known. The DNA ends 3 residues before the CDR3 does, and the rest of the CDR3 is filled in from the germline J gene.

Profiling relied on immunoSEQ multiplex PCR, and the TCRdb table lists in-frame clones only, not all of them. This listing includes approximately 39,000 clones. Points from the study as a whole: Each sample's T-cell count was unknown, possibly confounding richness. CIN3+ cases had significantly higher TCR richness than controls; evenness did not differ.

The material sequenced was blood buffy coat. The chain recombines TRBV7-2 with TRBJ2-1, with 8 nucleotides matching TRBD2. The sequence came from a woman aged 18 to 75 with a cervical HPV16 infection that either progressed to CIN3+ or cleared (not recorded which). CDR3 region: CASSPGAGGYNEQFF. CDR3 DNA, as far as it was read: TGTGCCAGCAGCCCCGGGGCGGGGGGATACAATGAG.